This entry features one TCR beta chain sequence. Its antigen is as yet unknown. The read falls 3 residues short of the CDR3 end, and the missing part is taken from the germline J gene. This sample was included in a study of T cells in women clearing cervical HPV infection. Study-wide background: Cases were women with histologically confirmed HPV16-related CIN3 or worse, including 2 invasive cancers. Case blood was drawn a median approximately 150 days after lesion detection. Study-wide results and caveats: TRBV6-7 relative abundance averaged approximately 0.11% in cases and roughly 0.17% in controls. T-cell numbers per sample were unknown and may explain richness differences.

The protocol was immunoSEQ multiplex PCR, while the TCRdb copy is restricted to in-frame clones and leaves out a portion. Its listing shows 48,000 or so clones. The CDR3 sequence is 14 residues long. V lost 4 bases and J lost 2; bases outside the gene matches: 5. Germline lookup yields CDR1 SEHNR and CDR2 FQNEAQ (reference sequence). What was sequenced was blood buffy coat. The chain is built from TRBV7-9 and TRBJ2-7; 7 positions match TRBD1. This sequence was found in a woman aged 18-70 years with a cervical HPV16 infection that either progressed to CIN3+ or cleared (not recorded which). CDR3 DNA (partial): TGTGCCAGCAGCTCTTCGGGACAGCCCTACGAG. It encodes CASSSSGQPYE. The full CDR3 reads CASSSSGQPYEQYF.